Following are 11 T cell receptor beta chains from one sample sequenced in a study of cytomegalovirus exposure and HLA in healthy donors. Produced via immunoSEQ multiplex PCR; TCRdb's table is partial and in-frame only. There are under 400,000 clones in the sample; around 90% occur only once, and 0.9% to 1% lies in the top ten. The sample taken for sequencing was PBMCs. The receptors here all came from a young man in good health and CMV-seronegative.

CDR3 sequence reads: CASSSGLAADTQYF. DNA for the CDR3: TGTGCCAGCAGCTCTGGACTAGCGGCAGATACGCAGTATTTT. The V gene is TRBV5-4, the J gene TRBJ2-3, with 10 bases lining up with TRBD2. Trimming took 3 bases from V and 4 from J; bases not matched to a gene: 2. The CDR3 loop spans 14 amino acids. In germline, CDR1 is SGHNT, CDR2 YYREEE (reference sequence).

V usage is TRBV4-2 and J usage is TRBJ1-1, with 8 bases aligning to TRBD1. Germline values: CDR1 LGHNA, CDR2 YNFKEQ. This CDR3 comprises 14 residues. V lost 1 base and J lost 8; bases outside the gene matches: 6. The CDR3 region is CASSQATGTGEAFF. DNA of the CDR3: TGTGCCAGCAGCCAAGCTACCGGGACAGGAGAAGCTTTCTTT.

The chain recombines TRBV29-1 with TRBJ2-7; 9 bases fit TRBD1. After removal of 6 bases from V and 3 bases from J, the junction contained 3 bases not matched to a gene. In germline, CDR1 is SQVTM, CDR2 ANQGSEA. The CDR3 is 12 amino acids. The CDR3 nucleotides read TGCAGCGTCGCGGGACAGGGCTACGAGCAGTACTTC. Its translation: CSVAGQGYEQYF.

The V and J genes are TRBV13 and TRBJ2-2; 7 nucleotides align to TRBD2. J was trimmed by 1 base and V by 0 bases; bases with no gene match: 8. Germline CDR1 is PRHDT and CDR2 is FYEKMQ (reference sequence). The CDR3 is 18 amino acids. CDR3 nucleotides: TGTGCCAGCAGCTTAGGCGTCAGCCTAGCGGAGAACACCGGGGAGCTGTTTTTT. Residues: CASSLGVSLAENTGELFF.

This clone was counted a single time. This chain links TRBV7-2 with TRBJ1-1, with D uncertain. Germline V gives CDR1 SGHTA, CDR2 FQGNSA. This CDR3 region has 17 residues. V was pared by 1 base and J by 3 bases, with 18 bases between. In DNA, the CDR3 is TGTGCCAGCAGCTTAGAAATTAGACGTTGGGGAGACACTGAAGCTTTCTTT. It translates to CASSLEIRRWGDTEAFF.

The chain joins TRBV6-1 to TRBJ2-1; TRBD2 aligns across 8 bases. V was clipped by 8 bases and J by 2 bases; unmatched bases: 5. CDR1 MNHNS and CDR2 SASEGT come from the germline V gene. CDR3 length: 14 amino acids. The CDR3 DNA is TGTGCCAGCGGAGTACTAGCGGCCTACAATGAGCAGTTCTTC. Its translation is CASGVLAAYNEQFF.

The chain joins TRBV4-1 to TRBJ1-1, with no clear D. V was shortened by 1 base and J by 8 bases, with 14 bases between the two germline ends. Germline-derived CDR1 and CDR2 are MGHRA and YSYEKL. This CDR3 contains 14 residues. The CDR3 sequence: CASSQGELTREAFF. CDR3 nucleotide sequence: TGCGCCAGCAGCCAAGGGGAGCTAACGCGGGAAGCTTTCTTT.

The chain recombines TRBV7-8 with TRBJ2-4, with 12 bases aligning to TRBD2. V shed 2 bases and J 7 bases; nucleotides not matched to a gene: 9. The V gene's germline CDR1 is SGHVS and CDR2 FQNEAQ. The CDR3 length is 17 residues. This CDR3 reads CASSLFGMTSGGNIQYF. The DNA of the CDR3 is TGTGCCAGCAGCTTATTTGGAATGACTAGCGGGGGCAACATTCAGTACTTC. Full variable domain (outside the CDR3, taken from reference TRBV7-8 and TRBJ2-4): GAGVSQSPRYKVAKRGQDVALRCDPISGHVSLFWYQQALGQGPEFLTYFQNEAQLDKSGLPSDRFFAERPEGSVSTLKIQRTQQEDSAVYLCASSLFGMTSGGNIQYFGAGTRLSVL.

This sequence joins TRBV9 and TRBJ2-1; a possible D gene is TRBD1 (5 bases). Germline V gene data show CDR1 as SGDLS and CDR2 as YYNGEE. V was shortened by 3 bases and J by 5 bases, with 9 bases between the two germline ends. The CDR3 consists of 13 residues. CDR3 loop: CASSETVNNEQFF. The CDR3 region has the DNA TGTGCCAGCAGCGAGACAGTGAACAATGAGCAGTTCTTC.

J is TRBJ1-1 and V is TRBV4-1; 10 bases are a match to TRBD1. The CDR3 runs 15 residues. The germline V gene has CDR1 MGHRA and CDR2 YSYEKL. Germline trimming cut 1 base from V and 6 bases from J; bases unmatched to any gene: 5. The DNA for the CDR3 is TGCGCCAGCAGCCAAGGGGACAGGGGCCTCGCTGAAGCTTTCTTT. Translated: CASSQGDRGLAEAFF.

CDR3 DNA sequence: TGTGCCAGCAGCTTGCGACAGGGTCGGGGTCAGCCCCAGCATTTT. This encodes CASSLRQGRGQPQHF. The chain couples TRBV5-6 to TRBJ1-5, with TRBD1 identical over 7 bases. V lost 1 base, J lost 6 bases, and 7 bases stayed unmatched. The CDR3 is 15 residues long. CDR1 and CDR2 from the germline V gene are SGHDT and YYEEEE. The whole variable domain, remainder taken from reference TRBV5-6 and TRBJ1-5, is DAGVTQSPTHLIKTRGQQVTLRCSPKSGHDTVSWYQQALGQGPQFIFQYYEEEERQRGNFPDRFSGHQFPNYSSELNVNALLLGDSALYLCASSLRQGRGQPQHFGDGTRLSIL.